The entry below gives a single T cell receptor (beta chain) sequence along with its context. Treatment given: about 20 received Ad26.COV2.S at low or high dose, single or two shots; about 5 received placebo; per-sample allocation not given. Specimen acquisition occurred on day 63 following the initial vaccine or placebo injection. This sample stems from a study of Ad26.COV2.S vaccination and SARS-CoV-2 variants. TCRdb keeps only in-frame clones here, not all; method: immunoSEQ multiplex PCR. The sample has roughly 410,000 clones, 83% seen once. This CDR3 is 14 amino acids long. Germline CDR1 and CDR2: LNHDA and SQIVND (reference sequence). The V end was cut by 3 bases, the J end by 2 bases, with 11 bases between.

The specimen was peripheral blood, collected in a trial of Ad26.COV2.S vaccine versus placebo. The TCR sequence derives from a person between 18 and 65 years old who received the Ad26.COV2.S COVID-19 vaccine or a placebo. The chain links TRBV19 to TRBJ2-7; D possibly uses TRBD1 or TRBD2 (5 bases each). Here the CDR3 DNA reads TGTGCCAGTAGTATTGGGGGTCAGACCTACGAGCAGTACTTC. As protein: CASSIGGQTYEQYF.